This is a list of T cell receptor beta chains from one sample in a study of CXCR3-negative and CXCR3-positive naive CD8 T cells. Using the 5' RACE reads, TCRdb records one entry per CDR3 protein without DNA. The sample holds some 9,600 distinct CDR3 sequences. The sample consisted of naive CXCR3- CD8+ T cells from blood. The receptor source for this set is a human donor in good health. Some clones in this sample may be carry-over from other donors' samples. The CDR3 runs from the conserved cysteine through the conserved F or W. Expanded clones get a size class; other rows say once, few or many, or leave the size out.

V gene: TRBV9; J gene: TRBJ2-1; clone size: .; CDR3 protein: CASSGLSLAGAADEQFF
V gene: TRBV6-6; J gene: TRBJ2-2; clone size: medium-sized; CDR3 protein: CASSLAPTLNGELFF
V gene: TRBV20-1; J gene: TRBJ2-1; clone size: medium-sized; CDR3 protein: CSARERLAGGPSFF
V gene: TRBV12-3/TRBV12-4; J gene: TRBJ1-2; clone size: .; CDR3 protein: CASTQGSRAYGYTF
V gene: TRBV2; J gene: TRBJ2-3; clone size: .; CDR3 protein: CASIREINLSTDTQYF
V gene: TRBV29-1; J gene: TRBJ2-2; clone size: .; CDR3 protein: CSVEEGVGTGELFF
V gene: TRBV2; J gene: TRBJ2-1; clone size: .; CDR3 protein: CASSESSGSSYNEQFF
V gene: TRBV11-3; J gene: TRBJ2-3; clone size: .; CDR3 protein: CASSLGLAGEGDTQYF
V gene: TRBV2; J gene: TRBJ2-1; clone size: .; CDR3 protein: CASSDPRPPLYNEQFF
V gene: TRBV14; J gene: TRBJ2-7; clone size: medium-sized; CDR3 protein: CASSQRAYEQYF
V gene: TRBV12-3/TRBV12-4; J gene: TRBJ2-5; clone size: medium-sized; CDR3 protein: CASSLGALSPETQYF
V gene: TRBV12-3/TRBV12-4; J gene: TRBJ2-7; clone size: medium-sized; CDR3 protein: CASSFSEDEQYF
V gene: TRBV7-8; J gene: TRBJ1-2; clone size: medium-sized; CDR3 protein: CASSLAPDRGVNYGYTF
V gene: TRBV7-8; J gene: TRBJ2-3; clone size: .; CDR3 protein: CASSLDISTDTQYF
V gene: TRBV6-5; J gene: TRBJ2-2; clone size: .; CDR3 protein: CASSHTSGRFTGELFF
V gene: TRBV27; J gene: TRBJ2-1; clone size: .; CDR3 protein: CASSLGREQFF
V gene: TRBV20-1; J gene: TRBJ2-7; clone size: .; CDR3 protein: CSARARGAPYEQYF
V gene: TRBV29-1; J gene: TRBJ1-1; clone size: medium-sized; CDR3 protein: CSAGTGGTEAFF